These T cell receptor beta chains were read from a single sample in a study of blood T cell repertoires in COVID-19. TCRdb's copy holds only in-frame clones and misses some; the assay was immunoSEQ multiplex PCR. There are 450,000 to 500,000 clones in the sample; approximately 90% occur only once, and around 7.9% lies in the top ten. The material sequenced was PBMCs or T cells enriched from blood (not recorded which). These receptors all come from a woman in her fifties or sixties who had recovered from COVID-19. The CDR3 runs from the conserved cysteine through the conserved F or W. Each record gives: D gene, clone size, V gene, J gene, CDR3 DNA, CDR3 protein. The D gene is left open where the match is weak. For some rows the clone size is stated as once, few or many, or as a class when expanded; others skip it.

-,-,TRBV7-2,TRBJ2-1,TGTGCCAGCAGCTTAGCGCGTAATTCCTACAATGAGCAGTTCTTC,CASSLARNSYNEQFF
TRBD1,-,TRBV5-5,TRBJ1-2,TGTGCCAGCAGCCCTGGGACAGGGACTTGGGGCTACACCTTC,CASSPGTGTWGYTF
TRBD1,-,TRBV4-2,TRBJ2-6,TGTGCCAGCAGCCAAGATCGGACAGGATCCGGGGCCAACGTCCTGACTTTC,CASSQDRTGSGANVLTF
-,-,TRBV10-2,TRBJ2-3,TGCGCCAGCAGTGAGTCACCCGGGGCAGATACGCAGTATTTT,CASSESPGADTQYF
TRBD1,-,TRBV19,TRBJ1-6,TGTGCCAGTAGTCGGATCGACAGGGGGAATTCGAATTCACCCCTCCACTTT,CASSRIDRGNSNSPLHF
TRBD2,-,TRBV6-2/TRBV6-3,TRBJ2-1,TGTGCCAGCAGTGGGACTAGCGGTTCCGAGCAGTTCTTC,CASSGTSGSEQFF
TRBD1,-,TRBV11-2,TRBJ1-2,TGTGCCAGCAGCTCCCACAGGGGAAGGGGCTATGGCTACACCTTC,CASSSHRGRGYGYTF
TRBD1,once,TRBV7-2,TRBJ1-2,TGTGCCAGCAGCTTAGGTTCAGGGGGAATTGGCTACACCTTC,CASSLGSGGIGYTF
-,few,TRBV9,TRBJ1-3,TGTGCCAGCAGCGCGCAGGGTTCTGGAAACACCATATATTTT,CASSAQGSGNTIYF
-,-,TRBV5-6,TRBJ2-1,TGTGCCAGCAGCTGGGGGGGCAGCAATGAGCAGTTCTTC,CASSWGGSNEQFF
-,-,TRBV4-1,TRBJ2-1,TGCGCCAGCAGCCAGCCCCTAGCACCCAATGAGCAGTTCTTC,CASSQPLAPNEQFF
-,-,TRBV7-9,TRBJ2-7,TGTGCCAGCAGCTTCCAGGGAATAACCTACGAGCAGTACTTC,CASSFQGITYEQYF
-,many,TRBV5-1,TRBJ2-2,TGCGCCAGCAGCTTGGGAGCTCTCAATACCGGGGAGCTGTTTTTT,CASSLGALNTGELFF
TRBD1,-,TRBV6-5,TRBJ1-4,TGTGCCAGCAGTAGGTTGCAGGGGGCCGGGGAAAAACTGTTTTTT,CASSRLQGAGEKLFF
TRBD2,-,TRBV9,TRBJ2-3,TGTGCCAGCAGCGTAGCTGGTAGCGGGGGGCCAGATACGCAGTATTTT,CASSVAGSGGPDTQYF
-,-,TRBV6-5,TRBJ1-1,TGTGCCAGCAGTTACTCGCCTGAGTCAAATGAAGCTTTCTTT,CASSYSPESNEAFF
-,-,TRBV7-8,TRBJ2-5,TGTGCCAGCAGCTTGAGGAATCAAGAGACCCAGTACTTC,CASSLRNQETQYF
-,-,TRBV24-1,TRBJ2-2,TGTGCCACCAGTGATTTGTTCGGCGGGGCCGGGGAGCTGTTTTTT,CATSDLFGGAGELFF
-,-,TRBV4-1,TRBJ1-4,TGCGCCAGCAGCCAAGAGACAGCCTTTAATGAAAAACTGTTTTTT,CASSQETAFNEKLFF
-,-,TRBV19,TRBJ2-7,TGTGCCAGTAGTGTCATCCGCGGCTTCTACGAGCAGTACTTC,CASSVIRGFYEQYF
TRBD2,-,TRBV6-5,TRBJ2-1,TGTGCCAGCAGTTACCAGCGGGGGGGCGTTGAGCAGTTCTTC,CASSYQRGGVEQFF
-,-,TRBV5-4,TRBJ1-2,TGTGCCAGCAGCTTTCTTGACAGCCTTAACTATGGCTACACCTTC,CASSFLDSLNYGYTF
-,-,TRBV11-2,TRBJ2-3,TGTGCCAGCAGCCCCCCGGGGGATACGCAGTATTTT,CASSPPGDTQYF
-,once,TRBV2,TRBJ2-1,TGTGCCAGCAGTGAAGCTCCGGGACTTACGATTAGCTCCTACAATGAGCAGTTCTTC,CASSEAPGLTISSYNEQFF
-,-,TRBV27,TRBJ1-1,TGTGCCAGCAGTTTACTGGGGCGCTGGGGCACTGAAGCTTTCTTT,CASSLLGRWGTEAFF
-,-,TRBV5-1,TRBJ1-2,TGCGCCAGCAGCTTGGAGGCAGGGGCGGGCTATGGCTACACCTTC,CASSLEAGAGYGYTF
TRBD1,-,TRBV5-1,TRBJ1-1,TGCGCCAGCAGCGCCCCAGGGGGCACTGAAGCTTTCTTT,CASSAPGGTEAFF
-,once,TRBV29-1,TRBJ2-3,TGCAGCGTTACCAAGGGGGCAGATACGCAGTATTTT,CSVTKGADTQYF
-,-,TRBV2,TRBJ1-3,TGTGCCAGCAGCGGACAGATGCCTGGAAACACCATATATTTT,CASSGQMPGNTIYF
-,-,TRBV13,TRBJ2-1,TGTGCCAGCAGCTGGCAAGGGGATGAGCAGTTCTTC,CASSWQGDEQFF
-,-,TRBV5-1,TRBJ2-1,TGCGCCAGCAGCTTGGTTTATAATGAGCAGTTCTTC,CASSLVYNEQFF
TRBD1,-,TRBV2,TRBJ2-2,TGTGCCAGCATACTCCCGGGACAGGGGTACACCGGGGAGCTGTTTTTT,CASILPGQGYTGELFF
-,-,TRBV29-1,TRBJ2-2,TGCAGCGTGAATGTGGCGGGGCCCGGGGAGCTGTTTTTT,CSVNVAGPGELFF
-,-,TRBV6-2/TRBV6-3,TRBJ1-6,TGTGCCAGCAGTCGTACAGGGCAGTGGAATTCACCCCTCCACTTT,CASSRTGQWNSPLHF
-,-,TRBV7-2,TRBJ2-5,TGTGCCAGCAGCTACGGACCCCCCGGGGGCCAAGAGACCCAGTACTTC,CASSYGPPGGQETQYF
-,-,TRBV19,TRBJ1-1,TGTGCCAGTAGCTTGAACACTGAAGCTTTCTTT,CASSLNTEAFF
-,-,TRBV4-2,TRBJ2-3,TGTGCCAGCAGCCAAGCCCCGGTTATGGATACGCAGTATTTT,CASSQAPVMDTQYF
-,-,TRBV21-1,TRBJ2-2,TGTGCCAGCAGCACAACTAGCGGGGGCACCGGGGAGCTGTTTTTT,CASSTTSGGTGELFF
TRBD1,many,TRBV5-1,TRBJ2-6,TGCGCCAGCAGCCCCGGGGACAGGGGAAGCTCTGGGGCCAACGTCCTGACTTTC,CASSPGDRGSSGANVLTF
TRBD1,-,TRBV10-3,TRBJ2-3,TGTGCCATCACTCAAGAAAAGGGGGCTAGCACAGATACGCAGTATTTT,CAITQEKGASTDTQYF
TRBD1,-,TRBV24-1,TRBJ1-2,TGTGCCACCAGTGATTGGGACAGAACCTATGGCTACACCTTC,CATSDWDRTYGYTF
TRBD2,-,TRBV9,TRBJ2-2,TGTGCCAGCAGGGGACTAGCGGGGGAAACCGGGGAGCTGTTTTTT,CASRGLAGETGELFF
-,-,TRBV6-5,TRBJ2-3,TGTGCCAGCAGCCCCTGGACACGGGATACGCAGTATTTT,CASSPWTRDTQYF
-,few,TRBV19,TRBJ2-2,TGTGCCGGGAGGAAAACAGCGAACACCGGGGAGCTGTTTTTT,CAGRKTANTGELFF
TRBD1,-,TRBV5-8,TRBJ1-5,TGTGCCAGCAGCTCCGGCGCGCAGGGGGCGATAGGCAATCAGCCCCAGCATTTT,CASSSGAQGAIGNQPQHF
-,-,TRBV2,TRBJ1-4,TGTGCCAGCAGTCCGAGGGCGAGTCTAACTAATGAAAAACTGTTTTTT,CASSPRASLTNEKLFF
TRBD2,-,TRBV7-2,TRBJ2-3,TGTGCCAGCAGCCCCCGGGCGGGGGGAACCACAGATACGCAGTATTTT,CASSPRAGGTTDTQYF
-,-,TRBV11-2,TRBJ2-2,TGTGCCAGCAGCACCCGGACAGTATCGAACACCGGGGAGCTGTTTTTT,CASSTRTVSNTGELFF